This TCR beta chain was documented in a study of post-analysis software for immune sequencing data. Study findings and constraints: Roughly five TRBV segments, including TRBV5-6, TRBV5-1 and TRBV20-1, were more frequent in patients than controls. Controls' normalized Chao1 diversity significantly exceeded that of multiple sclerosis patients.

This clonotype turned up a few times. Its specificity is unknown. Unique molecular identifiers had been added to the TCR beta cDNA libraries. T cells, about 0.9 to 11 million of them, yielded approximately 530,000 cDNA molecules. TCRdb reprocessed the PCR reads with MiXCR, giving one entry per CDR3 protein. This table holds 650,000 to 850,000 distinct CDR3 sequences, approximately 44% found once. V was trimmed by 6 bases and J by 3 bases, leaving 12 bases between them. Germline lookup yields CDR1 SGHAT and CDR2 FQNNGV. CDR3 length equals 13 residues. J is TRBJ2-7 and V is TRBV11-2, with D maybe TRBD1 (5 bases). The sample comprised blood. This sequence was found in a girl between 10 and 17 years old with multiple sclerosis. This chain's CDR3 is CASRGAFDYEQYF. CDR3 nucleotides: TGTGCCAGCAGAGGGGCCTTTGACTACGAGCAGTACTTC.